The 26 T cell receptor beta chains in this list originate from one sample, sequenced in a study of blood T cells in healthy people across ages. With a J-beta primer mix and a sample-barcoded 5' primer, a second PCR ran roughly 6 to 12 cycles. TCRdb itself ran the 5' RACE reads through MiXCR, one entry per CDR3 protein. This table has hundreds of thousands of distinct CDR3 sequences, under 55% appearing once. The sequenced sample was blood. The source is a man aged 55 to 70 in good health.

In the case of this clonotype: A read error is possible here, since a much larger clone lies one base away. CDR3 protein: CSVPSTAQSYEQYF. The CDR3 nucleotides read TGCAGCGTTCCCTCGACCGCTCAATCCTACGAGCAGTACTTC. The J gene is TRBJ2-7, the V gene TRBV29-1; D ambiguous. Between the trimmed V and J ends, which lost 5 bases and 1 base, there was a span of 15 bases. This CDR3 comprises 14 residues. Germline CDR1 SQVTM, CDR2 ANQGSEA.

This clonotype turned up a few times. The chain carries TRBV6-6 and TRBJ1-2, with 12 positions matching TRBD1. Germline lookup yields CDR1 MNHNY and CDR2 SVGAGI (reference sequence). The ends lost 10 bases at V and 7 bases at J; junction bases unmatched: 7. This CDR3 has 13 residues. The CDR3 coding sequence is TGTGCCACCGGGACAGGGGGCTCTCGTGGCTACACCTTC. The encoded protein is CATGTGGSRGYTF.

The chain employs TRBV10-3 and TRBJ1-2; tentatively, D is TRBD1 (5 bases). Trimming stripped 0 bases from V and 13 bases from J, with 15 bases between. This CDR3 region has 13 residues. Germline CDR1 and CDR2: ENHRY and SYGVKD. CDR3 sequence reads: CAISESSSTGGTF. The CDR3 DNA sequence: TGTGCCATCAGTGAGTCGTCTTCGACCGGGGGCACCTTC.

This clonotype has only a few counts. This chain links TRBV10-3 with TRBJ1-2; maybe TRBD1 (5 bases). Germline values: CDR1 ENHRY, CDR2 SYGVKD. The CDR3 runs to 14 residues. The germline V and J ends were trimmed by 2 bases and 7 bases, with 14 bases remaining between them. This CDR3 is CAISELLGGGGYTF. CDR3 sequence (DNA): TGTGCCATCAGTGAGCTCCTCGGTGGGGGTGGCTACACCTTC.

This clonotype was picked up a small number of times. CDR3 nucleotides: TGCAGCGTTGGAGACAGGGCCAACACAAACCGATATGAGCAGTTCTTC. This encodes CSVGDRANTNRYEQFF. The V call is TRBV29-1, the J call TRBJ2-1; TRBD1 matches 7 bases. This CDR3 spans 16 amino acids. V dropped 4 bases and J dropped 8; count of bases not matched to a gene: 17. Germline values: CDR1 SQVTM, CDR2 ANQGSEA.

The chain couples TRBV7-2 to TRBJ2-7; D is unclear. Looked up from germline, CDR1 is SGHTA and CDR2 is FQGNSA. V was shortened by 5 bases and J by 0 bases, with 14 bases between the two germline ends. CDR3 length: 15 residues. DNA for the CDR3: TGTGCCAGCAGCCCATCCTGGGGTAGCTCCTACGAGCAGTACTTC. It is translated as CASSPSWGSSYEQYF.

Written as DNA, the CDR3 is TGCAGTGTGAGGGACAGGGAGAGAGCGGAGACCCAGTACTTC. Its translation is CSVRDRERAETQYF. The chain couples TRBV20-1 to TRBJ2-5; 9 nucleotides line up with TRBD1. V shed 7 bases and J 5 bases; nucleotides not matched to a gene: 11. The CDR3 runs 14 residues. Germline CDR1 and CDR2: DFQATT and SNEGSKA (reference sequence).

This clonotype was observed a single time. A much larger clone sits a single nucleotide away, making a read error possible. J is TRBJ2-5 and V is TRBV12-3 or TRBV12-4, with TRBD2 as a possible D gene (5 bases). TRBJ2-7 explains the end of the DNA better; the J call may be wrong. The CDR3 consists of 13 residues. CDR3 sequence: CASTGKKFCEQYF. CDR3 in DNA: TGTGCCAGCACGGGGAAGAAGTTCTGCGAGCAGTACTTC.

V gene TRBV6-1 combines with J gene TRBJ2-1; TRBD1 aligns across 8 bases. J gave up 10 bases and V 7 bases, and 15 bases lay outside the gene matches. Germline-derived CDR1 and CDR2 are MNHNS and SASEGT. The CDR3 consists of 15 residues. DNA for the CDR3: TGTGCCAGCATTCGGACAGGGTCCCTTCCCTACGAGCAGTTCTTC. Residues: CASIRTGSLPYEQFF.

The chain employs TRBV29-1 and TRBJ2-3; 8 bases are a match to TRBD2. Germline CDR1 SQVTM, CDR2 ANQGSEA. The CDR3 is 16 residues long. Trimming removed 4 bases from V and 5 bases from J; junction bases left unmatched: 14. The CDR3 here is CSVVPGGQKFGDTQYF. In DNA form, the CDR3 reads TGCAGCGTTGTACCGGGGGGGCAGAAATTTGGAGATACGCAGTATTTT.

The chain couples TRBV5-1 to TRBJ2-1, with 7 bases identical to TRBD2. V was clipped by 0 bases and J by 10 bases; unmatched bases: 4. This CDR3 is 13 amino acids long. Germline assignment: CDR1 SGHRS and CDR2 YFSETQ. The CDR3 DNA sequence: TGCGCCAGCAGCTTGGAGAATAGCGGGGAGCAGTTCTTC. Residues: CASSLENSGEQFF.

This clonotype was observed a few times. The V call is TRBV6-5, the J call TRBJ1-5; 8 nucleotides match TRBD1. This CDR3 is 15 amino acids long. CDR1 and CDR2 (germline): MNHEY, SVGAGI. V lost 5 bases, J lost 4 bases, and 7 bases stayed unmatched. The CDR3 sequence is CASSQTGARNQPQHF. In nucleotides, the CDR3 is TGTGCCAGCAGTCAGACAGGGGCGAGGAATCAGCCCCAGCATTTT.

This rearrangement joins TRBV11-2 to TRBJ2-1; a weak D match, TRBD2 (6 bases). The CDR3 is 15 residues long. Germline loops: CDR1 SGHAT, CDR2 FQNNGV. V gave up 5 bases and J gave up 5 bases, with 16 bases separating them. DNA for the CDR3: TGTGCCAGCAGCCCGGGAGCGGGCACCCACAATGAGCAGTTCTTC. Amino acids: CASSPGAGTHNEQFF.

CDR3 sequence reads: CASKNKGLGEQFF. The CDR3 bases are TGTGCCAGCAAAAATAAGGGGCTCGGTGAGCAGTTCTTC. The V and J genes are TRBV6-6 and TRBJ2-1, with D maybe TRBD1 (5 bases). CDR1 is MNHNY and CDR2 is SVGAGI in the germline V gene (reference sequence). The CDR3 has 13 amino acids. The V gene lost 7 bases and the J gene lost 9 bases, with 16 bases spanning the gap.

The rearrangement links TRBV5-1 to TRBJ1-1; 7 nucleotides align to TRBD1. The CDR3 length is 15 residues. The V gene's germline CDR1 is SGHRS and CDR2 YFSETQ. The trim removed 4 bases at V and 1 base at J, leaving 7 bases unmatched. The CDR3 DNA sequence: TGCGCCAGCAGCCAGGGGGAGGAACCGAACACTGAAGCTTTCTTT. This encodes CASSQGEEPNTEAFF.

J is TRBJ2-7 and V is TRBV20-1; D may be TRBD1 (6 bases). Germline loops: CDR1 DFQATT, CDR2 SNEGSKA (reference sequence). Trimming removed 5 bases from V and 5 bases from J, with 13 bases in between. This CDR3 has 12 amino acids. This chain's CDR3 is CSALQGWDEQYF. The CDR3 DNA is TGCAGTGCTCTCCAGGGGTGGGACGAGCAGTACTTC.

Here the CDR3 reads CASSLQTSSHTGELFF. The CDR3 DNA reads as TGCGCCAGCAGCTTGCAAACTAGCAGCCACACCGGGGAGCTGTTTTTT. The chain couples TRBV5-1 to TRBJ2-2; TRBD2 is a possible D gene (6 bases). Trimming took off 1 base at V and 3 bases at J, with 13 bases between the two ends. Germline CDR1 is SGHRS and CDR2 is YFSETQ. The CDR3 totals 16 residues.

This clonotype was observed a few times. The chain links TRBV15 to TRBJ2-1, with D tentatively TRBD2 (5 bases). Trimming took off 3 bases at V and 4 bases at J, with 22 bases between the two ends. This CDR3 is built from 18 residues. Germline CDR1 LNHNV, CDR2 YYDKDF (reference sequence). The CDR3 loop is CATSSAGGRLPAYNEQFF. The CDR3, as DNA: TGTGCCACCAGCAGCGCTGGTGGGAGACTGCCCGCTTACAATGAGCAGTTCTTC. The full variable domain, with the rest looked up from reference TRBV15 and TRBJ2-1, is DAMVIQNPRYQVTQFGKPVTLSCSQTLNHNVMYWYQQKSSQAPKLLFHYYDKDFNNEADTPDNFQSRRPNTSFCFLDIRSPGLGDTAMYLCATSSAGGRLPAYNEQFFGPGTRLTVL.

In the case of this clonotype: One end of the junction fails to match germline, which may point to a read error. The rearrangement links TRBV30 to TRBJ2-1; 9 bases line up with TRBD1. This CDR3 contains 15 residues. The germline CDR1 and CDR2 sequences are GTSNPN and SVGIG (reference sequence). CDR3 sequence: CAWSVLGQGEGEQFF. The CDR3, as DNA: TGCGCCTGGAGTGTACTGGGACAGGGAGAAGGTGAGCAGTTCTTC.

The chain combines TRBV6-2 or TRBV6-3 with TRBJ2-7; TRBD1 might be the D (6 bases). The CDR3 length is 14 residues. V was cut by 6 bases and J by 0 bases, with 12 bases left in between. Germline V gene sequence: CDR1 MNHEY, CDR2 SVGEGT. The CDR3 DNA sequence: TGTGCCAGCAGAGGGCAGGGACACTCCTACGAGCAGTACTTC. Protein: CASRGQGHSYEQYF.

This chain uses TRBV11-2 with TRBJ2-7; D perhaps matches TRBD1 (5 bases). The CDR3 runs to 11 residues. The V end lost 10 bases, the J end lost 5 bases, and 12 bases lay between the germline ends. From germline, CDR1 is SGHAT and CDR2 FQNNGV. In nucleotides, the CDR3 is TGTGCCATCCAGTGGGGCCACGAGCAGTACTTC. As protein: CAIQWGHEQYF.

The gene calls are TRBV20-1 and TRBJ1-4; D is unclear. Germline CDR1 reads DFQATT; CDR2 reads SNEGSKA (reference sequence). Between the trimmed V and J ends, which lost 6 bases and 4 bases, there was a span of 18 bases. CDR3 size: 15 residues. For the CDR3, the DNA is TGCAGTGCGGTAAAGACTGGGCAGTTTAATGAAAAACTGTTTTTT. Translation gives CSAVKTGQFNEKLFF.

Comments on this clonotype: A read error is possible here, since a much larger clone lies one base away. The chain uses TRBV12-3 or TRBV12-4 and TRBJ1-1; 7 bases align to TRBD1. The CDR3 runs 13 residues. The CDR3 bases are TGTACCAGCAGTCCTGAGACAGGGTGGGAAGCTTTCTTT. It specifies CTSSPETGWEAFF.

On this clonotype itself: A read error may account for a junction end that differs from germline. The V gene is TRBV5-1, the J gene TRBJ2-2; 8 bases agree with TRBD2. Germline V CDR1 and CDR2: SGHRS, YFSETQ. CDR3 length: 13 residues. CDR3 sequence: CAGSGGAAGELFF. CDR3 coding DNA: TGCGCCGGCAGCGGGGGCGCCGCCGGGGAGCTGTTTTTT.

The chain uses TRBV7-9 and TRBJ2-5; 9 nucleotides agree with TRBD2. The CDR3 has 15 amino acids. Unmatched junction bases numbered 6, after V lost 6 bases and J lost 1 base. CDR1 is SEHNR, CDR2 FQNEAQ, per germline (reference sequence). The CDR3 bases are TGTGCCAGCAGTCTGCCTAGCGGGGTCCAAGAGACCCAGTACTTC. This gives the protein CASSLPSGVQETQYF.

This clonotype has only one observation. The V and J genes are TRBV7-2 and TRBJ2-3; tentative D call: TRBD1 (5 bases). Per the germline V gene, CDR1 is SGHTA and CDR2 is FQGNSA. The CDR3 extends over 15 amino acids. Trimming pared 1 base from V and 2 bases from J, leaving 10 bases between. The CDR3 loop reads CASSLVGPDTDTQYF. DNA of the CDR3: TGTGCCAGCAGCTTAGTGGGGCCTGACACAGATACGCAGTATTTT.